This TCR beta chain originates from a study of T cells in Graves' hyperthyroidism and ophthalmopathy (dated by TCRdb to the late 2010s). The study in broad terms: Peripheral blood samples were taken at the time of initial diagnosis, prior to any treatment. A discovery cohort of approximately 97 patients, about 43 with Graves' ophthalmopathy and 57 with stable Graves' hyperthyroidism, was used to find distinguishing TCR V-J signatures. Whether ophthalmopathy could be predicted prospectively was tested in an independent validation cohort made up of under 20 hyperthyroidism patients plus 17 patients who later progressed to ophthalmopathy. The 100 discovery patients were randomly split 7:3 into training and test sets. In addition, the study compared T-cell repertoires in thyroid tissue and in blood from several Graves' hyperthyroidism patients. After blood sampling, hyperthyroidism patients were treated with methimazole at a starting dose of 30 mg daily, and ophthalmopathy patients were treated with high-dose intravenous methylprednisolone. According to the paper, TCR Vbeta CDR3 sequencing was carried out on about 140 peripheral blood samples, which came from fewer than 50 ophthalmopathy, around 75 hyperthyroidism and approximately 17 progressor patients. Study-level results and caveats: In validation, progression to ophthalmopathy was predicted by the model with around 70% sensitivity and 72.22% specificity, a median of approximately 6.5 months before onset. No statistical method was used to set the sample size in advance, and investigators knew the group allocation. Most expanded thyroid clonotypes (frequency above 0.001) were also detected in blood, suggesting blood repertoires may reflect thyroid immune responses. Ophthalmopathy was separated from stable hyperthyroidism by a 13 V-J signature model, with around 90% sensitivity and 81% to 83% specificity obtained in cross-validation and 80%/75% obtained in testing.

Amplification of TCR beta CDR3 regions was carried out from RNA transcripts. A first-round RT-PCR of the TCR CDR3 used the HTBI primer set with the Qiagen OneStep RT-PCR kit. Libraries were constructed in a second round of multiplex PCR, after which size selection and purification were carried out. The libraries were sequenced on an Illumina HiSeq2000 using paired-end 100 bp reads. The authors' analysis ran thus. SOAPnuke was used to process the raw data, throwing out any read that contained adapters or uncalled bases, had a mean Phred below 15, or lacked an exact constant-primer or identifier match. COPE v1.2.5 was used to merge high-quality paired reads, and clonotypes were defined as unique nucleotide sequences. MiTCR v1.1 was used to align the clonotypes against IMGT TRBV, TRBD and TRBJ reference segments. The analysis included only V-J combinations with a frequency above 0.0001, which together covered more than 98% of the repertoires. The TCS score was defined as the ratio of F50 (clonal expansion) to E x V (chaos), calculated using BLOSUM62-based TCRdist between CDR3 peptides within each V-J. Welch's t-statistics and random forest reduced around 510 V-J features to roughly 13, which were used in a naive Bayes classifier (R e1071). The Morisita-Horn index was used to measure how similar the thyroid and blood repertoires were. In TCRdb, the public reads were trimmed at Q25 with fastp and aligned with MiXCR, with productive beta chains retained. One record per CDR3 amino acid sequence lists the most common genes and DNA. In this record, the V and J calls reflect TCRdb's handling and not the investigators' own analysis. Present in this sample are some 800,000 distinct CDR3 sequences, 38% of which were seen just once. The biggest ten clones account for 7.5% to 9.5% of the sample.

A patient counted as having stable Graves' hyperthyroidism if no progression to ophthalmopathy occurred over 18 months of follow-up. Hyperthyroidism patients were aged 18 to 65 years and newly diagnosed, with disease duration of less than 2 months. Exclusion was applied to patients with uncontrolled infections, other autoimmune diseases, pregnancy or lactation. Clinical symptoms, serum thyroxine and TRAb, thyroid ultrasound, and orbital computed tomography formed the basis for the diagnoses. PBMCs were separated from about 10 ml of fresh peripheral blood using Ficoll-Paque density gradient centrifugation. Trizol reagent was used to extract total RNA, and RNA quality was then checked on an Agilent 2100 Bioanalyzer. This clonotype was observed at least ten times. Its antigen remains undetermined. The record has no base qualities; no much larger clone is one base away. The source is a man younger than 35 with Graves' hyperthyroidism. What was sequenced was blood.

The CDR3 loop reads CASSFPEYSPLHF. The base sequence is TGTGCCAGCAGCTTCCCGGAATATTCACCCCTCCACTTT. Recombination joined TRBV7-8 with TRBJ1-6, with the D gene too uncertain to name. Reading the germline V gene gives CDR1 SGHVS and CDR2 FQNEAQ. V is reduced by 3 bases and J by 8 bases, leaving a spacing of 8 bases between them. The CDR3 runs 13 amino acids, cysteine and phenylalanine included. Only CDR3 DNA is held: 39 bases, read in frame from base 1.